The 12 T cell receptor beta chains in this list originate from one sample, sequenced in a study of Ad26.COV2.S vaccination and SARS-CoV-2 variants. Treatment in this sample: about 20 received Ad26.COV2.S at low or high dose, single or two shots; 5 received placebo; per-sample allocation not given. Collection of samples fell on day 63 after the first vaccine or placebo injection. Method: immunoSEQ multiplex PCR; TCRdb's copy keeps in-frame clones and lacks some. The sample has about 480,000 clones, around 85% seen once; the top ten hold around 13%. Material: peripheral blood, obtained in a trial of Ad26.COV2.S vaccine versus placebo. The receptors were gathered from a person aged 18-60 years who received the Ad26.COV2.S COVID-19 vaccine or a placebo.

This chain links TRBV7-8 with TRBJ2-1; TRBD2 matches at 8 bases. Germline CDR1 is SGHVS and CDR2 is FQNEAQ. Unmatched junction bases numbered 5, after V lost 4 bases and J lost 3 bases. This CDR3 has 15 amino acids. The CDR3 coding sequence is TGTGCCAGCAGCTCCGGGGGGACTAGCTACAATGAGCAGTTCTTC. Amino acids: CASSSGGTSYNEQFF.

The rearrangement joins TRBV7-8 to TRBJ2-1; TRBD2 matches at 8 bases. CDR1 is SGHVS, CDR2 FQNEAQ, per germline. The length of the CDR3 is 16 residues. The V and J ends lost 6 bases and 3 bases, in that order; junction bases with no gene match: 10. The CDR3 nucleotides are TGTGCCAGCAGATTCCGGGGGGGGGAAATCTACAATGAGCAGTTCTTC. Translated: CASRFRGGEIYNEQFF.

The gene calls are TRBV5-4 and TRBJ2-7; 11 nucleotides align to TRBD2. Germline lookup yields CDR1 SGHNT and CDR2 YYREEE (reference sequence). This CDR3 has 15 residues. Unmatched junction bases numbered 6, after V lost 3 bases and J lost 4 bases. Written as DNA, the CDR3 is TGTGCCAGCAGCTGGGGGACTAGCGGAATGTACGAGCAGTACTTC. It yields the protein CASSWGTSGMYEQYF.

This chain connects TRBV11-2 to TRBJ2-1; TRBD2 matches at 8 bases. The ends lost 4 bases at V and 5 bases at J; junction bases unmatched: 13. Germline CDR1 SGHAT, CDR2 FQNNGV. The CDR3 consists of 17 residues. The CDR3: CASSSPVGQRGHNEQFF. The CDR3 DNA sequence: TGTGCCAGCAGCTCCCCCGTGGGGCAGCGGGGGCACAATGAGCAGTTCTTC.

This clone was counted once. The rearrangement joins TRBV30 to TRBJ2-3; D is uncertain. This CDR3 spans 12 amino acids. Germline V gives CDR1 GTSNPN, CDR2 SVGIG (reference sequence). Trimming pared 4 bases from V and 2 bases from J, leaving 7 bases between. CDR3: CAWNPNTDTQYF. CDR3 nucleotide sequence: TGTGCCTGGAACCCAAACACAGATACGCAGTATTTT.

This clone was detected a few times. This sequence joins TRBV15 and TRBJ1-5; possibly TRBD1 for D (5 bases). Per germline, CDR1 LNHNV and CDR2 YYDKDF (reference sequence). The CDR3 runs 16 residues. V was clipped by 1 base and J by 6 bases, with 16 bases between them. CDR3 sequence (DNA): TGTGCCACCAGCAGAGGAGGGGAGGGGATGGGTCAGCCCCAGCATTTT. It specifies CATSRGGEGMGQPQHF.

This chain joins TRBV27 and TRBJ2-7; 7 bases agree with TRBD1. The CDR3 has 14 amino acids. Germline V gives CDR1 MNHEY, CDR2 SMNVEV (reference sequence). V was pared by 2 bases and J by 2 bases, with 3 bases of the junction left unmatched. Here the CDR3 reads CASSLRDRAYEQYF. Here the CDR3 DNA reads TGTGCCAGCAGTTTAAGGGACAGAGCCTACGAGCAGTACTTC.

The V call is TRBV4-3, the J call TRBJ2-2; D not resolved. CDR1 and CDR2 from the germline V gene are LGHNA and YSLEER. The CDR3 runs to 16 residues. V was shortened by 2 bases and J by 3 bases, with 13 bases between the two germline ends. The CDR3 bases are TGCGCCAGCAGCCAATCACCTCAGGTTTACACCGGGGAGCTGTTTTTT. Translation: CASSQSPQVYTGELFF.

The V gene is TRBV5-4, the J gene TRBJ2-2; D is possibly TRBD1 or TRBD2 (5 bases each). This CDR3 is 14 amino acids long. Trimming took off 4 bases at V and 6 bases at J, with 13 bases between the two ends. Germline V gene data show CDR1 as SGHNT and CDR2 as YYREEE (reference sequence). The CDR3 DNA reads TGTGCCAGCAGCGCGAGGGGTCTGGCCGGGGAGCTGTTTTTT. Translating it yields CASSARGLAGELFF.

This clone has a single count. The CDR3 here is CASSVEQGITEAFF. The CDR3 DNA is TGTGCCAGCAGCGTAGAGCAGGGAATCACTGAAGCTTTCTTT. The J gene is TRBJ1-1, the V gene TRBV9; possibly TRBD1 for D (5 bases). The germline CDR1 and CDR2 sequences are SGDLS and YYNGEE. The CDR3 is 14 residues long. V lost 0 bases to trimming and J lost 4 bases, with 10 bases between them.

This rearrangement joins TRBV28 to TRBJ2-7; unclear D gene. This CDR3 has 13 residues. Germline V gene data show CDR1 as MDHEN and CDR2 as SYDVKM. With 6 bases removed from V and 5 bases from J, the gap between germline ends came to 14 bases. The CDR3, as DNA: TGTGCCAGCAGCCTCCGGATTCGGGACGAGCAGTACTTC. Its translation is CASSLRIRDEQYF. The whole variable domain, filled in from reference TRBV28 and TRBJ2-7, reads DVKVTQSSRYLVKRTGEKVFLECVQDMDHENMFWYRQDPGLGLRLIYFSYDVKMKEKGDIPEGYSVSREKKERFSLILESASTNQTSMYLCASSLRIRDEQYFGPGTRLTVT.

This clone was seen only once. V gene TRBV7-2 combines with J gene TRBJ1-4; the D gene is possibly TRBD1 (5 bases). This CDR3 has 15 residues. V was pared by 3 bases and J by 8 bases, with 16 bases between. Germline lookup yields CDR1 SGHTA and CDR2 FQGNSA. Here the CDR3 DNA reads TGTGCCAGCAGCTTCGGGACCTCCAGAGGGGAAAAACTGTTTTTT. This codes for CASSFGTSRGEKLFF.